The next 26 T cell receptor beta chains were all read from a single sample in a study of T-cell reconstitution after alpha-beta-depleted transplantation in children. Library preparation (for TCRbeta) was performed with unique molecular identifiers. TCRdb fed the PCR reads into MiXCR, producing one record per CDR3 protein. This table holds 490,000 or so distinct CDR3 sequences, about 12% found once. The sequenced sample was PBMCs from the stem cell graft donor, obtained from the stem cell graft. These receptors were obtained from a human donor who donated a stem cell graft to a child with combined immunodeficiency.

CDR3 DNA: TGTGCCAGCAGTTACCGTCGTAGGGCAACTAATGAAAAACTGTTTTTT. Amino acids: CASSYRRRATNEKLFF. The rearrangement joins TRBV12-3 or TRBV12-4 to TRBJ1-4; D unresolved. The CDR3 runs to 16 residues. The ends were cut back, 4 bases at V and 0 bases at J, with 12 bases in the middle.

Concerning this clonotype: A much larger clonotype is one base distant, so this may be a read error. The chain links TRBV15 to TRBJ2-2, with D perhaps TRBD1 or TRBD2 (5 bases each). Germline assignment: CDR1 LNHNV and CDR2 YYDKDF (reference sequence). This CDR3 is 13 amino acids long. CDR3 residues: CATSLDMTGEQFF. For the CDR3, the DNA is TGTGCCACCAGCCTGGACATGACCGGGGAGCAGTTTTTT.

The chain has TRBV6-1 and TRBJ1-4, with TRBD1 identical over 10 bases. The length of the CDR3 is 16 residues. Germline CDR1 is MNHNS and CDR2 is SASEGT. V gave up 10 bases and J gave up 5 bases; unmatched junction bases: 13. The CDR3, as DNA: TGTGCCAACCACAACCCGGGACAGGGGCGCAATGAAAAACTGTTTTTT. Protein sequence: CANHNPGQGRNEKLFF.

As for this clonotype: Likely a read error: the CDR3 ends without its conserved phenylalanine or tryptophan. As DNA, the CDR3 is TGCGCCAGCAGCCAAGATGAAGCGGATACGCAGTATCTT. It encodes CASSQDEADTQYL. The chain joins TRBV4-3 to TRBJ2-3; D gene ambiguous. V was cut by 0 bases and J by 6 bases, with 7 bases left in between. This CDR3 is 13 amino acids long. Germline V gene data show CDR1 as LGHNA and CDR2 as YSLEER.

This clonotype was detected only a few times. The CDR3 sequence: CASSPRGTGGLSYEQYF. CDR3 nucleotides: TGTGCCAGCAGCCCCCGCGGGACAGGGGGTTTGTCCTACGAGCAGTACTTC. The V call is TRBV4-2, the J call TRBJ2-7, with TRBD1 identical over 11 bases. CDR1 is LGHNA and CDR2 is YNFKEQ in the germline V gene. CDR3 length equals 17 residues. J gave up 1 base and V 4 bases, and 9 bases lay outside the gene matches.

This clonotype was detected only a few times. This chain connects TRBV12-3 or TRBV12-4 to TRBJ2-2; TRBD2 is a possible D gene (6 bases). CDR3 length: 14 amino acids. Trimming shortened V by 5 bases and J by 7 bases, and 14 bases separated the two germline ends. The CDR3 region has the DNA TGTGCCAGCAGTAGGGCGCGGGGTTTCGGGGAGCTGTTTTTT. This sequence encodes CASSRARGFGELFF.

In its sample, this clonotype was seen a few times. In DNA, the CDR3 is TGTGCCAGCAGTTTTATTGAGCGGGAGCTGTTTTTT. As protein: CASSFIERELFF. The V call is TRBV12-3 or TRBV12-4, the J call TRBJ2-2; D gene uncertain. The germline V and J ends were trimmed by 3 bases and 9 bases, with 8 bases remaining between them. This CDR3 has 12 residues.

The V and J genes are TRBV6-1 and TRBJ2-2, with TRBD2 as a possible D gene (6 bases). Germline assignment: CDR1 MNHNS and CDR2 SASEGT. The CDR3 totals 15 residues. V was pared by 6 bases and J by 6 bases, with 17 bases between. The CDR3 protein is CASSRLGFSSGELFF. The CDR3 nucleotides are TGTGCCAGCAGCAGACTAGGGTTTTCCTCCGGGGAGCTGTTTTTT.

This clonotype was counted many times. The CDR3 DNA reads as TGTGCCAGCAGTCATGGGAGCAATCAGCCCCAGCATTTT. Its translation is CASSHGSNQPQHF. The chain carries TRBV12-3 or TRBV12-4 and TRBJ1-5; D remains unclear. This CDR3 comprises 13 residues. The ends were cut back, 5 bases at V and 1 base at J, with 6 bases in the middle.

This clonotype was detected many times. This sequence joins TRBV27 and TRBJ1-5, with D unresolved. V was cut by 7 bases and J by 3 bases, with 13 bases left in between. From germline, CDR1 is MNHEY and CDR2 SMNVEV (reference sequence). CDR3 length equals 14 residues. The CDR3 region has the DNA TGTGCCAGCAAGAGACCTGGGGACAATCAGCCCCAGCATTTT. Translated: CASKRPGDNQPQHF.

The chain links TRBV5-7 to TRBJ2-7, with D possibly TRBD2 on 6 matching bases. TRBV5-7 is known as an ORF, though its function is uncertain. Trimming took 3 bases from V and 12 from J, leaving 10 bases between them. CDR3 length equals 10 residues. The CDR3 is CASSSRRGYF. The CDR3 DNA follows: TGTGCCAGCAGCTCCAGGCGGGGGTACTTC.

This rearrangement joins TRBV3-1 to TRBJ2-7; D remains unclear. Trimming took off 1 base at V and 3 bases at J, with 7 bases between the two ends. The germline V gene encodes CDR1 LGHDT and CDR2 YNNKEL (reference sequence). CDR3 size: 13 residues. In DNA form, the CDR3 reads TGTGCCAGCAGCCAAGCTATAAACTACGAGCAGTACTTC. Translation: CASSQAINYEQYF.

This clonotype was picked up a small number of times. V and J are TRBV5-1 and TRBJ1-5, with D perhaps TRBD1 (5 bases). V lost 1 base, J lost 9 bases, and 14 bases lay in between. Germline CDR1 SGHRS, CDR2 YFSETQ. The CDR3 has 14 residues. Here the CDR3 reads CASSLQTGVSPQHF. CDR3 sequence (DNA): TGCGCCAGCAGCTTGCAAACAGGTGTTTCGCCCCAGCATTTT.

This clonotype was seen at least ten times. The chain is built from TRBV6-5 and TRBJ1-1, with 9 positions matching TRBD1. With 5 bases clipped from V and 0 bases from J, the junction kept 7 bases outside the gene matches. Germline V gene data show CDR1 as MNHEY and CDR2 as SVGAGI. CDR3 length equals 16 residues. CDR3 DNA: TGTGCCAGCAGTCCGGACAGGGGACACCTGAACACTGAAGCTTTCTTT. This translates into CASSPDRGHLNTEAFF.

The chain joins TRBV7-8 to TRBJ2-7; TRBD1 aligns across 9 bases. This CDR3 comprises 13 residues. Per germline, CDR1 SGHVS and CDR2 FQNEAQ. V was clipped by 5 bases and J by 7 bases; unmatched bases: 6. CDR3 in amino acids: CASSKGTGNEQYF. CDR3 DNA sequence: TGTGCCAGCAGCAAGGGGACAGGGAATGAGCAGTACTTC. The whole variable domain, remainder taken from reference TRBV7-8 and TRBJ2-7, is GAGVSQSPRYKVAKRGQDVALRCDPISGHVSLFWYQQALGQGPEFLTYFQNEAQLDKSGLPSDRFFAERPEGSVSTLKIQRTQQEDSAVYLCASSKGTGNEQYFGPGTRLTVT.

This clonotype was detected a few times. This rearrangement joins TRBV10-3 to TRBJ1-5; D is uncertain. The germline gives CDR1 ENHRY, CDR2 SYGVKD. The CDR3 has 13 amino acids. Trimming took off 10 bases at V and 0 bases at J, with 10 bases between the two ends. CDR3 amino acids: CATSTNSNQPQHF. The CDR3 nucleotides read TGTGCCACCTCGACAAATAGCAATCAGCCCCAGCATTTT.

This chain uses TRBV21-1 with TRBJ2-1; the DNA was not used to check the table's D call, TRBD2. TRBV21-1 counts as a pseudogene. The CDR3 runs to 13 residues. As DNA, the CDR3 is TGTGCCAGTTTAGCGGGGGGTGTCGATGAGCAGTTCTTC. The encoded protein is CASLAGGVDEQFF.

J is TRBJ2-3 and V is TRBV2; D gene ambiguous. CDR1 and CDR2 (germline): SNHLY, FYNNEI. V lost 2 bases, J lost 0 bases, and 15 bases lay in between. This CDR3 has 17 residues. CDR3 DNA: TGTGCCAGCAGTGAACCCCTACAGACCACTAGCACAGATACGCAGTATTTT. This gives the protein CASSEPLQTTSTDTQYF.

The V gene is TRBV27, the J gene TRBJ2-7, with D possibly being TRBD1 or TRBD2 (5 bases each). In germline, CDR1 is MNHEY, CDR2 SMNVEV (reference sequence). Between the trimmed V and J ends, which lost 2 bases and 4 bases, there was a span of 18 bases. This CDR3 has 16 residues. CDR3 DNA sequence: TGTGCCAGCAGTTTAACTGTAGAGGGGATAGGGTACGAGCAGTACTTC. Translating it yields CASSLTVEGIGYEQYF.

This clonotype was counted a single time. The genes are TRBV27 and TRBJ2-1, with 9 bases that match TRBD1. V shed 6 bases and J 6 bases; nucleotides not matched to a gene: 9. This CDR3 is 15 amino acids long. Germline assignment: CDR1 MNHEY and CDR2 SMNVEV (reference sequence). CDR3 DNA: TGTGCCAGCAGCACCGGGACAGGGTTCCGCAATGAGCAGTTCTTC. This encodes CASSTGTGFRNEQFF.

This chain links TRBV5-1 with TRBJ2-7; D remains ambiguous. The CDR3 consists of 15 residues. CDR1 SGHRS and CDR2 YFSETQ come from the germline V gene. Trimming stripped 0 bases from V and 0 bases from J, with 10 bases between. Here the CDR3 DNA reads TGCGCCAGCAGCTTGGGACCGGGTGACTCCTACGAGCAGTACTTC. The encoded protein is CASSLGPGDSYEQYF.

As for this clonotype: A read error is possible here, since a much larger clone lies one base away. This rearrangement joins TRBV10-3 to TRBJ1-1; 7 positions match TRBD1. Losses at the gene ends were 6 bases for V and 2 bases for J; bases not matched to a gene: 3. The CDR3 loop spans 13 amino acids. Germline values: CDR1 ENHRY, CDR2 SYGVKD. Here the CDR3 DNA reads TGTGCCATCAGGGGACAGATAAACACTGAAGCTTTCTTT. It codes for CAIRGQINTEAFF.

In the case of this clonotype: A read error may produce the germline difference seen at one junction end. The rearrangement links TRBV5-1 to TRBJ2-2; 11 positions agree with TRBD2. This CDR3 spans 15 amino acids. Germline lookup yields CDR1 SGHRS and CDR2 YFSETQ. CDR3 DNA sequence: TGCGCCAGCAGTATTACTAGCGGGGGTACCGGGGAGCTGGTTTTT. Its protein product is CASSITSGGTGELVF.

The chain carries TRBV5-5 and TRBJ1-6, with D possibly matching TRBD1 (6 bases). V lost 5 bases and J lost 10, with 19 bases in between. This CDR3 is 15 amino acids long. CDR1 is SGHKS, CDR2 YYEKEE, per germline (reference sequence). CDR3 amino acids: CASSPLEGEGSPLHF. The DNA for the CDR3 is TGTGCCAGCAGTCCATTGGAGGGGGAAGGATCACCCCTCCACTTT.

This clonotype has a handful of counts. The chain has TRBV12-3 or TRBV12-4 and TRBJ2-5, with 8 bases fitting TRBD1. The CDR3 has 14 residues. Trimming cost V 6 bases and J 4 bases; bases outside gene matches: 7. The CDR3 nucleotides are TGTGCCAGCAGAGCTACAGGGGGAGGAGAGACCCAGTACTTC. Translating gives CASRATGGGETQYF.

V gene TRBV24-1 combines with J gene TRBJ2-5; TRBD2 might be the D (7 bases). V was cut by 6 bases and J by 0 bases, with 19 bases left in between. The CDR3 is 17 amino acids. The germline gives CDR1 KGHDR, CDR2 SFDVKD. The CDR3: CATSSGGRKGNQETQYF. The DNA for the CDR3 is TGTGCCACCAGTTCGGGGGGCCGCAAAGGCAACCAAGAGACCCAGTACTTC.